This T cell receptor beta chain was captured by sequencing in a study of blood T cells in healthy people across ages. Study-level results: Observed TCR beta diversity showed a strong correlation with the percentage of naive T cells as measured by flow cytometry. Diversity estimated from one million T cells was considered an underestimate. Higher diversity, along with more naive CD4+ cells, distinguished long-lived donors from aged donors.

V was pared by 4 bases and J by 0 bases, with 12 bases between. The CDR3 consists of 15 residues. Germline CDR1 SEHNR, CDR2 FQNEAQ (reference sequence). In terms of origin and age, donors were healthy Caucasian individuals from Russia aged about 6 to 90. Using a J-beta primer mix together with a sample-barcoded 5' primer, a second PCR was run for roughly 7 to 11 cycles. TCRdb reprocessed the 5' RACE reads with MiXCR, giving one entry per CDR3 protein. The profile shows approximately 810,000 distinct CDR3 sequences, about 28% of them singletons. Ten or more counts support this clonotype. Its specificity is not known.

The chain recombines TRBV7-9 with TRBJ1-1, with D tentatively TRBD1 (6 bases). The receptor was derived from a woman of 80 years or more in good health. Input material: blood. Here the CDR3 DNA reads TGTGCCAGCAGCTCCAGAGACAGGATGAACACTGAAGCTTTCTTT. It specifies CASSSRDRMNTEAFF.